Listed below are T cell receptor beta chains from one sample, sequenced in a study of long-term antiretroviral therapy in people with HIV. Here immunoSEQ multiplex PCR was the method, and the copy in TCRdb shows in-frame clones only, minus some. The sample contains 25,000 to 30,000 clones, around 90% of which appear only once. The material sequenced was unsorted PBMCs, taken 1.8 years after starting antiretroviral therapy. These TCRs come from a woman aged 18-30 years with HIV. Each CDR3 is given with its conserved first and last residue. A D gene is named only where the DNA matches it firmly. Rows may omit the clone size; those that give it use once, few, many or a size class.

v_call	d_call	j_call	clone_size	cdr3_aa	cdr3_nt
TRBV9	NA	TRBJ1-4	once	CASSAPNEKLFF	TGTGCCAGCAGCGCCCCTAATGAAAAACTGTTTTTT
TRBV27	NA	TRBJ2-7	NA	CASRPGDLIYEQYF	TGTGCCAGCAGGCCAGGGGACCTAATCTACGAGCAGTACTTC
TRBV7-2	NA	TRBJ2-2	once	CASSLDRPLVDTGELFF	TGTGCCAGCAGCTTAGACCGGCCCCTGGTAGACACCGGGGAGCTGTTTTTT
TRBV28	NA	TRBJ1-4	few	CASSLSRTPGDEKLFF	TGTGCCAGCAGTTTATCTAGGACGCCAGGGGATGAAAAACTGTTTTTT
TRBV6-1	TRBD2	TRBJ2-7	NA	CASSGLPPASGTPYEQYF	TGTGCCAGCAGTGGTCTACCTCCGGCTAGCGGGACCCCCTACGAGCAGTACTTC
TRBV28	TRBD2	TRBJ2-7	NA	CASSLTLADSYEQYF	TGTGCCAGCAGTTTAACCCTAGCGGACTCCTACGAGCAGTACTTC
TRBV15	TRBD1	TRBJ2-3	NA	CATSRTGAMGDTQYF	TGTGCCACCAGCAGGACAGGGGCAATGGGAGATACGCAGTATTTT
TRBV27	NA	TRBJ2-1	NA	CASSFMVSQSSYNEQFF	TGTGCCAGCAGTTTTATGGTCAGCCAGAGCTCCTACAATGAGCAGTTCTTC
TRBV5-1	NA	TRBJ2-2	NA	CASSPYGVANTGELFF	TGCGCCAGCAGCCCCTACGGAGTCGCGAACACCGGGGAGCTGTTTTTT
TRBV7-2	NA	TRBJ2-7	NA	CASSLGDYEQYF	TGTGCCAGCAGCTTAGGGGACTACGAGCAGTACTTC
TRBV5-4	NA	TRBJ2-3	NA	CASSFVGREDTQYF	TGTGCCAGCAGCTTTGTGGGCAGGGAAGATACGCAGTATTTT
TRBV9	NA	TRBJ2-7	NA	CASSPWGERIEQYF	TGTGCCAGCAGCCCCTGGGGGGAAAGGATCGAGCAGTACTTC
TRBV14	NA	TRBJ1-3	NA	CASSPRFAAGNTIYF	TGTGCCAGCAGCCCGCGATTTGCGGCTGGAAACACCATATATTTT
TRBV27	NA	TRBJ1-2	NA	CASSLSVSQDRYGYTF	TGTGCCAGCAGTTTATCGGTGTCTCAGGATAGGTATGGCTACACCTTC
TRBV18	NA	TRBJ1-3	NA	CASSPSAGNSGNTIYF	TGTGCCAGCTCACCAAGCGCCGGTAATTCCGGAAACACCATATATTTT
TRBV7-9	TRBD2	TRBJ2-3	once	CASTKLGLGTDTQYF	TGTGCCAGCACCAAACTAGGACTAGGCACAGATACGCAGTATTTT